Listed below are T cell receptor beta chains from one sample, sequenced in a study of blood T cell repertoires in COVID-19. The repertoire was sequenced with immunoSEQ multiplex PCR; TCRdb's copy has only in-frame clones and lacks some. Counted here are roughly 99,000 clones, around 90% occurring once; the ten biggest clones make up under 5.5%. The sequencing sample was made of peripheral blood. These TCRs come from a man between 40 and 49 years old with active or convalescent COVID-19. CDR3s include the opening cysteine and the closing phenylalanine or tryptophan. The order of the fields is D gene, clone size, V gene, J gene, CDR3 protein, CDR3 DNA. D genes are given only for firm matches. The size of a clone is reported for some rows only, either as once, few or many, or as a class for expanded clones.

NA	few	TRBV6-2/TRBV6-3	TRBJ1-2	CASSYLGAGKGHGYTF	TGTGCCAGCAGTTACCTTGGGGCAGGGAAGGGTCACGGCTACACCTTC
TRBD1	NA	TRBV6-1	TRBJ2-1	CASSELPPWDRSYNEQFF	TGTGCCAGCAGTGAACTACCCCCTTGGGACAGGAGCTACAATGAGCAGTTCTTC
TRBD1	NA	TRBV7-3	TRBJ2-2	CASSLTAGGPTYTGELFF	TGTGCCAGCAGCTTAACGGCAGGGGGACCTACTTACACCGGGGAGCTGTTTTTT
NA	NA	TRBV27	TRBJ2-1	CASSSGVGSYNEQFF	TGTGCCAGCAGCTCAGGTGTAGGATCCTACAATGAGCAGTTCTTC
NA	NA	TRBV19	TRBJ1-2	CASGRVLNYGYTF	TGTGCCAGTGGGCGGGTACTTAACTATGGCTACACCTTC
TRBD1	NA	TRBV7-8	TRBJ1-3	CASSLTGGSGNTIYF	TGTGCCAGCAGCCTTACAGGGGGCTCTGGAAACACCATATATTTT
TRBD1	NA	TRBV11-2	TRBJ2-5	CASSLLLGQGNTQYF	TGTGCCAGCAGCTTATTATTGGGACAGGGTAACACCCAGTACTTC
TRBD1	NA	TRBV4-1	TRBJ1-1	CASSLTRQGYNTEAFF	TGCGCCAGCAGCCTCACCAGACAGGGGTATAACACTGAAGCTTTCTTT
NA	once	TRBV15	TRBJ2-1	CATSRPRIPKSNEQFF	TGTGCCACCAGCAGACCCAGGATCCCCAAGAGCAATGAGCAGTTCTTC
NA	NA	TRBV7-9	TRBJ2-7	CASSLDSGGGYEQYF	TGTGCCAGCAGCTTAGATTCTGGGGGCGGCTACGAGCAGTACTTC
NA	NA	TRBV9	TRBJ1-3	CASSVGSGLLFRSGNTIYF	TGTGCCAGCAGCGTAGGTTCGGGACTCCTATTCCGCTCTGGAAACACCATATATTTT
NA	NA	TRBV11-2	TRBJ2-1	CASSPGGSSYNEQFF	TGTGCCAGCAGCCCAGGGGGGAGCTCCTACAATGAGCAGTTCTTC
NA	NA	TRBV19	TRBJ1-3	CASQDHRGYTGNTIYF	TGTGCCAGCCAGGACCACAGAGGGTATACTGGAAACACCATATATTTT
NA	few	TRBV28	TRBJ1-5	CASRIDPGSQPQHF	TGTGCCAGCAGAATCGACCCAGGAAGTCAGCCCCAGCATTTT
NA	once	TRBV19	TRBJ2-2	CASKRSMVNTGELFF	TGTGCCAGTAAGAGATCTATGGTAAACACCGGGGAGCTGTTTTTT
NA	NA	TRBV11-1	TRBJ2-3	CASSSAVGWWTDTQYF	TGTGCCAGCAGCTCGGCGGTGGGTTGGTGGACAGATACGCAGTATTTT
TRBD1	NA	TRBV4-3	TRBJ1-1	CASSQDRATQGAEAFF	TGCGCCAGCAGCCAAGACCGAGCCACTCAGGGGGCTGAAGCTTTCTTT
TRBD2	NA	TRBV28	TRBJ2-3	CASSFRREWDTQYF	TGTGCCAGCAGTTTCAGGCGGGAGTGGGATACGCAGTATTTT
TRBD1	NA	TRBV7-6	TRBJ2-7	CASSLVRTGFMYEQYF	TGTGCCAGCAGCTTAGTCCGGACAGGGTTCATGTACGAGCAGTACTTC
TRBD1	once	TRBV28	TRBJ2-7	CASVSDRGFYEQYF	TGTGCCAGCGTATCGGACAGGGGCTTCTACGAGCAGTACTTC
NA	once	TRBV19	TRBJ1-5	CASSSVDKNQPQHF	TGTGCCAGTAGCTCCGTGGACAAAAATCAGCCCCAGCATTTT
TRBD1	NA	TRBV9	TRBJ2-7	CASSVAPDRDYEQYF	TGTGCCAGCAGCGTAGCCCCGGACAGGGACTACGAGCAGTACTTC
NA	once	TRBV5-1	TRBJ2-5	CASSLGSLQETQYF	TGCGCCAGCAGCTTGGGGAGTCTTCAAGAGACCCAGTACTTC
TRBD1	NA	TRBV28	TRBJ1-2	CASSSDRAYGYTF	TGTGCCAGCAGTTCGGACAGGGCCTATGGCTACACCTTC
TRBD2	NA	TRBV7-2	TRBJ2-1	CASGKGTSKYNEQFF	TGTGCCAGCGGAAAAGGGACTAGCAAATACAATGAGCAGTTCTTC
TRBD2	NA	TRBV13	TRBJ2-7	CASRKRGADEQYF	TGTGCCAGCAGAAAGCGGGGGGCGGACGAGCAGTACTTC
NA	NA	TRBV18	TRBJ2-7	CASSQLGEQYF	TGTGCCAGCTCACAACTAGGGGAGCAGTACTTC
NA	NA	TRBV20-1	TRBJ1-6	CSASITYNSPLHF	TGCAGTGCTAGTATCACCTATAATTCACCCCTCCACTTT
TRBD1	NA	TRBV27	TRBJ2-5	CASSWDRGGETQYF	TGTGCCAGCAGCTGGGACAGGGGAGGAGAGACCCAGTACTTC
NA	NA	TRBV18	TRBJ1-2	CASSGTGVIYGYTF	TGTGCCAGCTCAGGAACGGGGGTAATTTATGGCTACACCTTC
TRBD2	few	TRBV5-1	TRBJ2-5	CASSLNAGGQETQYF	TGCGCCAGCAGCTTGAACGCGGGAGGGCAAGAGACCCAGTACTTC
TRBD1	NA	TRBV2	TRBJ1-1	CASSQGPRTEAFF	TGTGCCAGCTCACAGGGGCCGCGCACTGAAGCTTTCTTT
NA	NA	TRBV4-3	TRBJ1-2	CASSQENGIYGYTF	TGCGCCAGCAGCCAAGAAAACGGGATCTATGGCTACACCTTC
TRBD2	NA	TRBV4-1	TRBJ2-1	CASSREAGEQFF	TGCGCCAGCAGCCGGGAAGCGGGGGAGCAGTTCTTC
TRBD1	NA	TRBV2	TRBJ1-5	CASSKGTGGKGGYQPQHF	TGTGCCAGCAGTAAAGGGACAGGGGGCAAAGGCGGGTATCAGCCCCAGCATTTT
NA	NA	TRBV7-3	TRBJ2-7	CASSPPSSEQYF	TGTGCCAGCAGTCCCCCCTCGAGCGAGCAGTACTTC
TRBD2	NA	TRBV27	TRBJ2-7	CASSLLGGYYEQYF	TGTGCCAGCAGTTTATTGGGGGGGTACTACGAGCAGTACTTC
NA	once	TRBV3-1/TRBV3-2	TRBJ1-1	CASSEQGGWTEAFF	TGTGCCAGCAGCGAACAGGGTGGGTGGACTGAAGCTTTCTTT
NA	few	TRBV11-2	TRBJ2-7	CASSQSRGTYEQYF	TGTGCCAGCAGCCAGAGCCGAGGTACCTACGAGCAGTACTTC
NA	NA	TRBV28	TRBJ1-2	CASRLGLRGVRDGYTF	TGTGCCAGCAGACTAGGGCTCAGGGGTGTAAGGGATGGCTACACCTTC
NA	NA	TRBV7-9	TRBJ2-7	CASSPGGRSQGEQYF	TGTGCCAGCAGCCCGGGTGGCAGGTCCCAGGGCGAGCAGTACTTC
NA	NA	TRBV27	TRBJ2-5	CASSLGQGHQETQYF	TGTGCCAGCAGTTTAGGGCAGGGGCACCAAGAGACCCAGTACTTC
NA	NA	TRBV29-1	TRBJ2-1	CSVEDGELDNEQFF	TGCAGCGTTGAAGATGGTGAATTAGACAATGAGCAGTTCTTC
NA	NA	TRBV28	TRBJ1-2	CASSFFRGNLAPYGYTF	TGTGCCAGCAGTTTTTTTCGAGGTAATCTGGCTCCGTATGGCTACACCTTC
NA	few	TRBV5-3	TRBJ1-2	CARSLPGYGYTF	TGTGCCAGAAGCTTGCCAGGCTATGGCTACACCTTC
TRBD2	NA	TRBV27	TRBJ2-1	CASTHTKGLAGLGEQFF	TGTGCCAGCACCCACACCAAGGGACTAGCGGGATTGGGTGAGCAGTTCTTC
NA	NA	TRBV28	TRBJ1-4	CASSSPMGGRGEKLFF	TGTGCCAGCAGCTCGCCGATGGGGGGTCGGGGTGAAAAACTGTTTTTT
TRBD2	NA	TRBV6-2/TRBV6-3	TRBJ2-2	CASSPWTSGSSGELFF	TGTGCCAGCAGCCCATGGACTAGCGGGAGCTCCGGGGAGCTGTTTTTT
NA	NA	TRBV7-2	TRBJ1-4	CASSPRGTTNEKLFF	TGTGCCAGCAGCCCCCGAGGAACAACTAATGAAAAACTGTTTTTT
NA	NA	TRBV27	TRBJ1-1	CASSEGAEAFF	TGTGCCAGCAGTGAAGGAGCTGAAGCTTTCTTT
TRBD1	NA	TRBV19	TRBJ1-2	CASRSGQGPNYGYTF	TGTGCCAGTAGATCGGGACAGGGGCCTAACTATGGCTACACCTTC
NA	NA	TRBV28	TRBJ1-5	CASSSPGGGSNQPQHF	TGTGCCAGCAGTTCCCCTGGCGGGGGTAGCAATCAGCCCCAGCATTTT
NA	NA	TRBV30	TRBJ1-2	CAWSVASGVGYTF	TGTGCCTGGAGTGTAGCTTCGGGGGTTGGCTACACCTTC
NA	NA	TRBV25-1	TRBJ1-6	CASSEYRGHNSPLHF	TGTGCCAGCAGTGAATACAGGGGCCATAATTCACCCCTCCACTTT
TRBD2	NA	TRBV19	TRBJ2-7	CATRLAGGSYEQYF	TGTGCCACTCGGCTAGCGGGAGGATCCTACGAGCAGTACTTC
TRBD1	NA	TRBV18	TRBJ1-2	CASSPAPGQGVGYGYTF	TGTGCCAGCTCACCAGCCCCGGGACAGGGAGTTGGCTATGGCTACACCTTC
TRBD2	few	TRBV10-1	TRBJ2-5	CASSELGLAGETQYF	TGCGCCAGCAGTGAGTTGGGACTAGCAGGAGAGACCCAGTACTTC
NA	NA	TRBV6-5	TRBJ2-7	CASRAVYEQYF	TGTGCCAGCAGGGCGGTCTACGAGCAGTACTTC
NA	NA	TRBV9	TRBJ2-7	CASSVGSEGLYEQYF	TGTGCCAGCAGCGTAGGAAGCGAGGGACTCTACGAGCAGTACTTC
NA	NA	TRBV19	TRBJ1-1	CASSLDQEAFF	TGTGCCAGTAGTCTTGATCAGGAAGCTTTCTTT